The 15 T cell receptor beta chains in this list originate from one sample, sequenced in a study of chemoradiotherapy in HPV16-positive cancers. The protocol was immunoSEQ multiplex PCR, while the TCRdb copy is restricted to in-frame clones and leaves out a portion. The sample carries some 9,300 clones, roughly 83% recorded once. Material: blood, obtained from a patient who underwent chemoradiotherapy. Receptor source: a human donor with HPV-associated anogenital cancer.

The rearrangement uses TRBV7-8 and TRBJ1-5; D call uncertain. The germline V gene has CDR1 SGHVS and CDR2 FQNEAQ. V was pared by 2 bases and J by 5 bases, with 10 bases between. The CDR3 runs to 14 residues. CDR3 bases: TGTGCCAGCAGCTTAAGCGGGCTCCATCAGCCCCAGCATTTT. It specifies CASSLSGLHQPQHF. The variable domain in full, completed from reference TRBV7-8 and TRBJ1-5, reads GAGVSQSPRYKVAKRGQDVALRCDPISGHVSLFWYQQALGQGPEFLTYFQNEAQLDKSGLPSDRFFAERPEGSVSTLKIQRTQQEDSAVYLCASSLSGLHQPQHFGDGTRLSIL.

The chain joins TRBV7-9 to TRBJ2-1; no reliable D call. This CDR3 has 14 amino acids. V lost 1 base to trimming and J lost 4 bases, with 8 bases between them. The germline gives CDR1 SEHNR, CDR2 FQNEAQ (reference sequence). The CDR3 loop reads CASSLVGDYNEQFF. CDR3 bases: TGTGCCAGCAGCTTAGTGGGCGATTACAATGAGCAGTTCTTC. The full variable domain, completed using reference TRBV7-9 and TRBJ2-1, is DTGVSQNPRHKITKRGQNVTFRCDPISEHNRLYWYRQTLGQGPEFLTYFQNEAQLEKSRLLSDRFSAERPKGSFSTLEIQRTEQGDSAMYLCASSLVGDYNEQFFGPGTRLTVL.

The chain combines TRBV4-1 with TRBJ1-2, with D perhaps matching TRBD1 (5 bases). This CDR3 has 15 amino acids. Per the germline V gene, CDR1 is MGHRA and CDR2 is YSYEKL. V lost 0 bases and J 5 bases, leaving 13 bases between the germline ends. The CDR3 reads CASSQDRQGIYGYTF. CDR3 nucleotides: TGCGCCAGCAGCCAAGATAGGCAGGGCATATATGGCTACACCTTC.

V is TRBV6-1 and J is TRBJ1-5; D is uncertain. CDR1 and CDR2 from the germline V gene are MNHNS and SASEGT. V was shortened by 2 bases and J by 1 base, with 9 bases between the two germline ends. CDR3 length equals 15 residues. As DNA, the CDR3 is TGTGCCAGCAGTGAAAGATTCTCGAGCAATCAGCCCCAGCATTTT. It specifies CASSERFSSNQPQHF.

CDR3 nucleotides: TGTGCCAGCAGCTTAGAGGGAAGTAGGGGGACCCAGTACTTC. Protein product: CASSLEGSRGTQYF. The J gene is TRBJ2-5, the V gene TRBV7-2; D might be TRBD1 (5 bases). Germline CDR1 and CDR2: SGHTA and FQGNSA. The CDR3 consists of 14 residues. The V end lost 1 base, the J end lost 7 bases, and 13 bases lay between the germline ends. Full variable domain (outside the CDR3, taken from reference TRBV7-2 and TRBJ2-5): GAGVSQSPSNKVTEKGKDVELRCDPISGHTALYWYRQSLGQGLEFLIYFQGNSAPDKSGLPSDRFSAERTGGSVSTLTIQRTQQEDSAVYLCASSLEGSRGTQYFGPGTRLLVL.

The table lists this clone with a count of one. The chain couples TRBV5-4 to TRBJ2-1; TRBD2 matches 8 bases. Trimming cost V 1 base and J 2 bases; bases outside gene matches: 2. In germline, CDR1 is SGHNT, CDR2 YYREEE (reference sequence). This CDR3 region has 15 residues. CDR3 amino acids: CASSLSGGTYNEQFF. The CDR3 nucleotides read TGTGCCAGCAGCTTGAGCGGGGGAACCTACAATGAGCAGTTCTTC.

The chain is built from TRBV28 and TRBJ2-5, with D possibly called TRBD1 or TRBD2 (6 bases each). In germline, CDR1 is MDHEN, CDR2 SYDVKM. V was pared by 7 bases and J by 2 bases, with 11 bases between. The CDR3 is made up of 13 amino acids. The CDR3 spells CASNRGHQETQYF. The DNA of the CDR3 is TGTGCCAGCAATCGGGGGCATCAAGAGACCCAGTACTTC.

This rearrangement joins TRBV5-6 to TRBJ2-5; no reliable D call. Germline CDR1 and CDR2: SGHDT and YYEEEE. V dropped 0 bases and J dropped 1 base, with 10 bases sitting between them. This CDR3 is built from 15 residues. In DNA form, the CDR3 reads TGTGCCAGCAGCTTGGGCAGAGGATCCCAAGAGACCCAGTACTTC. Residues: CASSLGRGSQETQYF. The full variable domain, its missing parts supplied by reference TRBV5-6 and TRBJ2-5, is DAGVTQSPTHLIKTRGQQVTLRCSPKSGHDTVSWYQQALGQGPQFIFQYYEEEERQRGNFPDRFSGHQFPNYSSELNVNALLLGDSALYLCASSLGRGSQETQYFGPGTRLLVL.

The CDR3 here is CAISVQPRQGSPEQYF. Written as DNA, the CDR3 is TGTGCCATCAGTGTCCAGCCGCGGCAGGGATCACCCGAGCAGTACTTC. The chain combines TRBV10-3 with TRBJ2-7, with D possibly matching TRBD1 (5 bases). V was clipped by 4 bases and J by 6 bases, with 22 bases between them. CDR1 ENHRY and CDR2 SYGVKD come from the germline V gene. The CDR3 spans 16 residues.

This clone was observed a single time. The chain uses TRBV13 and TRBJ1-1; D remains unclear. The CDR3 spans 12 residues. V was trimmed by 5 bases and J by 5 bases, leaving 9 bases between them. From germline, CDR1 is PRHDT and CDR2 FYEKMQ (reference sequence). The CDR3 loop reads CASSQASTEAFF. In nucleotides, the CDR3 is TGTGCCAGCAGCCAGGCTTCAACTGAAGCTTTCTTT.

V gene TRBV11-2 combines with J gene TRBJ2-5; no reliable D call. Germline V lookup: CDR1 SGHAT, CDR2 FQNNGV. Trimming took 4 bases from V and 2 from J, leaving 11 bases between them. The CDR3 covers 14 residues. The CDR3 spells CASSWNPGQETQYF. The CDR3 region has the DNA TGTGCCAGCAGCTGGAACCCCGGGCAAGAGACCCAGTACTTC.

As for this clone: One end of the junction varies from germline; a read error may be responsible. J is TRBJ2-5 and V is TRBV6-1; 8 bases line up with TRBD1. TRBJ2-7 explains the end of the DNA better; the J call may be wrong. Germline-derived CDR1 and CDR2 are MNHNS and SASEGT. The CDR3 covers 14 residues. This chain's CDR3 is CASSGQGASYEQYF. DNA for the CDR3: TGTGCAAGCAGTGGGCAGGGGGCCTCCTACGAGCAGTACTTC.

J is TRBJ2-7 and V is TRBV19, with TRBD1 matching over 7 bases. Losses at the gene ends were 1 base for V and 5 bases for J; bases not matched to a gene: 11. From germline, CDR1 is LNHDA and CDR2 SQIVND (reference sequence). The CDR3 has 16 amino acids. CDR3 DNA: TGTGCCAGTAGTATAGGGTTTGGGACAGCTCCCGACGAGCAGTACTTC. Amino acid sequence: CASSIGFGTAPDEQYF.

This rearrangement joins TRBV7-2 to TRBJ1-2; 7 nucleotides align to TRBD1. With V trimmed by 5 bases and J by 8 bases, 11 bases remained unmatched. The CDR3 is made up of 14 amino acids. Germline CDR1 SGHTA, CDR2 FQGNSA. The CDR3 bases are TGTGCCAGCAGCCCGGGACAGAGCTTGGACGGCTACACCTTC. It codes for CASSPGQSLDGYTF.

J is TRBJ2-3 and V is TRBV19; 9 bases map to TRBD2. Germline CDR1 and CDR2: LNHDA and SQIVND (reference sequence). The CDR3 has 16 amino acids. Unmatched junction bases numbered 7, after V lost 6 bases and J lost 0 bases. CDR3 in amino acids: CASSARGGASTDTQYF. The CDR3 nucleotides read TGTGCCAGTAGCGCCCGCGGGGGGGCGAGCACAGATACGCAGTATTTT. The whole variable domain, remainder taken from reference TRBV19 and TRBJ2-3, is DGGITQSPKYLFRKEGQNVTLSCEQNLNHDAMYWYRQDPGQGLRLIYYSQIVNDFQKGDIAEGYSVSREKKESFPLTVTSAQKNPTAFYLCASSARGGASTDTQYFGPGTRLTVL.